This passage covers 8 T cell receptor beta chains from one sample sequenced in a study of Tregs in tolerant kidney transplant recipients. TCRdb's table, derived via immunoSEQ multiplex PCR, lists solely in-frame clones and lacks some. Here the sample spans some 250,000 clones, around 81% being singletons. Sequenced input: CD4+ T cells from blood. Every receptor here comes from a human donor in good health.

This clone was seen once. This sequence joins TRBV27 and TRBJ1-1; unclear D gene. Germline-derived CDR1 and CDR2 are MNHEY and SMNVEV (reference sequence). This CDR3 contains 13 residues. The germline V and J ends were trimmed by 5 bases and 2 bases, with 9 bases remaining between them. The CDR3 sequence: CASSVLANTEAFF. The CDR3 region has the DNA TGTGCCAGCAGTGTTTTGGCAAACACTGAAGCTTTCTTT.

This clone was detected only a few times. CDR3 sequence: CAISAGGHYGYTF. In DNA form, the CDR3 reads TGTGCCATCAGTGCAGGGGGCCATTATGGCTACACCTTC. The chain joins TRBV10-3 to TRBJ1-2, with 8 bases lining up with TRBD1. With 4 bases clipped from V and 5 bases from J, the junction kept 3 bases outside the gene matches. Germline assignment: CDR1 ENHRY and CDR2 SYGVKD. The CDR3 is 13 amino acids.

The chain uses TRBV6-1 and TRBJ1-1; D perhaps matches TRBD1 (5 bases). V was cut by 2 bases and J by 5 bases, with 12 bases left in between. The CDR3 has 14 residues. Germline lookup yields CDR1 MNHNS and CDR2 SASEGT. Here the CDR3 DNA reads TGTGCCAGCAGTGAACTGAGGGGAGGGACTGAAGCTTTCTTT. It encodes CASSELRGGTEAFF.

The gene calls are TRBV18 and TRBJ2-7, with TRBD2 identical over 8 bases. The germline CDR1 and CDR2 sequences are KGHSH and LQKENI. The V gene end was trimmed by 3 bases and the J gene end by 0 bases; junction bases not matched to a gene: 10. CDR3 length: 17 residues. CDR3 in DNA: TGTGCCAGCTCACCTACAGCACGGGGGGGCCTCTCCTACGAGCAGTACTTC. Translating gives CASSPTARGGLSYEQYF.

The chain is built from TRBV7-8 and TRBJ1-2, with D possibly TRBD1 on 6 matching bases. From germline, CDR1 is SGHVS and CDR2 FQNEAQ. The CDR3 totals 18 residues. Trimming stripped 2 bases from V and 0 bases from J, with 19 bases between. As DNA, the CDR3 is TGTGCCAGCAGCTTAAACAGGGCCAACCTGGATACTAACTATGGCTACACCTTC. Translated: CASSLNRANLDTNYGYTF.

Worth noting for this clone: Other DNA sequences of this sample code for an identical CDR3. The chain carries TRBV30 and TRBJ1-1; possible D gene TRBD1, 5 bases. Between the trimmed V and J ends, which lost 0 bases and 0 bases, there was a span of 5 bases. From germline, CDR1 is GTSNPN and CDR2 SVGIG (reference sequence). CDR3 length equals 13 residues. Here the CDR3 DNA reads TGTGCCTGGAGTGTAGGGGTGAACACTGAAGCTTTCTTT. Translating it yields CAWSVGVNTEAFF.

This clone was found a few times. The rearrangement joins TRBV12-5 to TRBJ2-1; possible D gene TRBD2, 5 bases. The CDR3 has 14 amino acids. V lost 1 base to trimming and J lost 7 bases, with 11 bases between them. The germline V gene encodes CDR1 LGHNT and CDR2 FRNRAP. CDR3 nucleotides: TGTGCTAGTGGTTTGGGGAACCTAGCAAATGAGCAGTTCTTC. Its translation: CASGLGNLANEQFF.

The table lists this clone with a count of one. The rearrangement uses TRBV6-5 and TRBJ1-1, with D perhaps TRBD1 (6 bases). With 2 bases removed from V and 5 bases from J, the gap between germline ends came to 15 bases. Germline V gene data show CDR1 as MNHEY and CDR2 as SVGAGI. CDR3 length: 15 residues. DNA for the CDR3: TGTGCCAGCAGTTACGAGGGGGGCGTGAGGACTGAAGCTTTCTTT. It specifies CASSYEGGVRTEAFF.